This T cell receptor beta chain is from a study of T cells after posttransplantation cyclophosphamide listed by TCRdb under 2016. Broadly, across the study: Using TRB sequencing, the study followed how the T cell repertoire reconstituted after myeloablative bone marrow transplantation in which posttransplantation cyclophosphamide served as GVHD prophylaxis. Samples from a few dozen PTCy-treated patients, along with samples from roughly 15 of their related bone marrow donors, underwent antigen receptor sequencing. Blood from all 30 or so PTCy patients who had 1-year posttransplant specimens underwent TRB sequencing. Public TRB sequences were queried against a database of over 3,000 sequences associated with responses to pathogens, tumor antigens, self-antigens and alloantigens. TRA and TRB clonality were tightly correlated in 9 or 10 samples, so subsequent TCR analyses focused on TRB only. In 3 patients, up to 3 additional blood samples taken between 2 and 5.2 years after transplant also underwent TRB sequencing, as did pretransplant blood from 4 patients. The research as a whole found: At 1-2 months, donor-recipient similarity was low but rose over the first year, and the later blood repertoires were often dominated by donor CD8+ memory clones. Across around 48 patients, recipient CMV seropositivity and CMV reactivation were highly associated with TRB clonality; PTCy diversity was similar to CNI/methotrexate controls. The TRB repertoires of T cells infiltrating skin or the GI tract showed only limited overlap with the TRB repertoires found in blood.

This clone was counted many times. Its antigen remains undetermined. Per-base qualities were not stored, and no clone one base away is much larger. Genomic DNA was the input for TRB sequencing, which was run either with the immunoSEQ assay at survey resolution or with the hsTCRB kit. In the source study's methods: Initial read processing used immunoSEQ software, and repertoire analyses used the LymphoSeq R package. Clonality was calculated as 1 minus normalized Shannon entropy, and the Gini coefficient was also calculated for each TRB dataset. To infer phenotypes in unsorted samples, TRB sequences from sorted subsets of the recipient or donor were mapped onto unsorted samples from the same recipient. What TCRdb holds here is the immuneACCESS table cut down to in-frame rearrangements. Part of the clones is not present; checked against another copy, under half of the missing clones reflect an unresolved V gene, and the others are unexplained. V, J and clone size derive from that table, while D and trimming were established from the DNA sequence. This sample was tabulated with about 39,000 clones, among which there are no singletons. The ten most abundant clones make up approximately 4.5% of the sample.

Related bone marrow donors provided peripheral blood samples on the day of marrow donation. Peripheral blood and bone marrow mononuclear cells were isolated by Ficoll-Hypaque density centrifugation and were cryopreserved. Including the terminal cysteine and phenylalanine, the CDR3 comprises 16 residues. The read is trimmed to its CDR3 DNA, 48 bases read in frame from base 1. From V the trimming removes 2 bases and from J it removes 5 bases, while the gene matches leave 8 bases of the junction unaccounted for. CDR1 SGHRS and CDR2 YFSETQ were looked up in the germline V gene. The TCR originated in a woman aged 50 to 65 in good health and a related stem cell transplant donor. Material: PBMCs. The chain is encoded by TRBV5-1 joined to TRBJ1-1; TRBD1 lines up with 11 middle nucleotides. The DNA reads TGCGCCAGCAGCTTTTGGACAGGGGGCTTAGGAACTGAAGCTTTCTTT. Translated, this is CASSFWTGGLGTEAFF.